This T cell receptor (beta chain) is drawn from a study of regulatory T cells in long-lasting Graves disease (dated by TCRdb to about 2021). Concerning the study at large: To count as having persistent Graves' disease, a patient had to have received antithyroid drug treatment for over 5 years with TSH receptor autoantibodies remaining persistently positive. Peripheral blood TCR sequencing and RNA sequencing compared persistent Graves' disease patients with newly diagnosed Graves' disease patients. The study was conducted in China and was registered as a clinical trial. TCR sequencing covered 13 persistent and 20 or so newly diagnosed Graves' disease patients, around 33 samples in total. Antithyroid drugs had been taken for approximately ten years on average by persistent Graves' disease patients in the clinical cohort.

Cut back by 5 bases and 9 bases, the V and J ends lie 17 bases apart. CDR1 and CDR2 (SGHAT, FQNNGV) derive from the germline V gene. The CDR3 numbers 15 residues from cysteine through phenylalanine. Only the CDR3 DNA is retained, 45 bases long and in frame from the first base. This clonotype was seen many times. Its recognized antigen is unknown. There are no base qualities to consult, and no much larger clone falls within one base. Broad study findings and their caveats: Lower TCR Shannon entropy and fewer highly expanded clones were observed in persistent Graves' disease patients than in newly diagnosed patients, which suggested clonal expansion. A larger number of public clonotypes was shared among persistent patients (around 2,500) than among newly diagnosed patients (about 990). Sequencing and analysis were limited to the TCR beta chain. The authors noted that the small sample size was a limitation that may lower accuracy. Peripheral blood alone was examined, since thyroid tissue, which constituted the primary lesion, could not be accessed. Persistent disease showed preferential use of TRBV28, TRBJ1-2 and TRBJ2-5, whereas newly diagnosed disease favored TRBV20-1 and TRBJ2-1.

The time point label here, explained by the study, means: persistent/refractory GD, antithyroid drugs over 5 years with positive TRAb. For both TCR sequencing and RNA sequencing, RNA was extracted from PBMCs using TRIzol. The diagnosis of Graves' disease followed American Thyroid Association guidelines. Recruitment of patients was carried out at an endocrinology department in Xi'an, China. Each patient gave approximately 8.8 milliliters of peripheral blood, collected in an EDTA anticoagulant tube. Ficoll Paque Plus density gradient separation was used to isolate PBMCs, and no additional T cell sorting was done. An Agilent 2100 Bioanalyzer and agarose gel were used to assess RNA quality, and a NanoDrop 2000 was used to measure RNA concentration. The library relied on multiplex PCR. For sequencing, an Illumina HiSeq 4000 was employed. iRepertoire HTBI primers and Arm-PCR amplification of CDR3 regions were used to construct TCR beta libraries. Before sequencing, the PCR products underwent gel purification. As for the original processing: A total of roughly 58 TRBV and more than twelve TRBJ segments were identified across samples and were used for gene usage analysis of CDR3 amino acid clonotypes. Filtered high-quality paired reads were merged into contigs using COPE and FqMerger. BLAST was used to align contigs to IMGT TRBV, TRBD and TRBJ reference genes, with CDR3 defined following IMGT. Any clonotype with a frequency above 0.1% was counted as a highly expanded clone. Repertoire diversity was measured by Shannon entropy, and V-J evenness by the Gini coefficient. A clonotype found in more than one individual was treated as public. In TCRdb, the public reads were trimmed at Q25 with fastp and aligned with MiXCR, with productive beta chains retained. Each CDR3 protein appears once, grouped with its most common genes and DNA. The V and J calls were determined by TCRdb, not by the authors. The sample includes around 340,000 distinct CDR3 sequences, with around 19% observed a single time. Less than 35% of the sample is held by the ten biggest clonotypes.

The receptor's source is a female donor with Graves disease. The rearrangement joined TRBV11-2 to TRBJ1-6; the D gene is perhaps TRBD1, on 6 matching bases. Sequences were derived from peripheral blood mononuclear cells (PBMCs), sampled when the disease was refractory, from a patient treated with antithyroid drugs. The DNA sequence is TGTGCCAGCAGCGTTGTTGGGACAAATTTTTCACCCCTCCACTTT. Its translation reads: CASSVVGTNFSPLHF.